The text below deals with one TCR beta chain. The source of the sample is a study of blood T cell repertoires in COVID-19. As for the study in general: Sites in the United States, Italy and Spain provided acute and convalescent COVID-19 samples. PBMCs, B-cell-depleted T cells, or T cells provided the cDNA or gDNA that made up the material.

Source study methods: From reference gene primer amplification, estimates of nucleated cell counts were derived. Repertoires were generated with immunoSEQ multiplex PCR, while TCRdb's copy carries only in-frame clones and drops some. V and J calls and clone size are as listed in that table; D and trimming were resolved from the DNA. The table lists some 250,000 clones, about 68% of them singletons. The CDR3 sequence is 13 residues long. Germline V gives CDR1 SGHTA, CDR2 FQGNSA. Trimming took 4 bases from V and 5 from J, leaving 11 bases between them. The V and J genes are TRBV7-2 and TRBJ2-5; D may be TRBD2 (6 bases). The TCR comes from a woman older than 75 with acute or convalescent COVID-19. Material: peripheral blood. CDR3 coding DNA: TGTGCCAGCAGCTCCGGGACTTCGGAGACCCAGTACTTC. It specifies CASSSGTSETQYF.